A selection of T cell receptor beta chains follows, all from one sample in a study of T cell responses to AZD1222 COVID-19 vaccine. Only in-frame clones appear in the TCRdb table, and some are missing; sequencing was by immunoSEQ multiplex PCR. The sample holds 150,000 to 200,000 clones, about nine tenths seen once. This sample comprised peripheral blood, obtained on day 0 of AZD1222 vaccination. Receptors originate from an adult in good health. The CDR3 runs from the conserved cysteine through the conserved F or W. A D gene is named only where the DNA matches it firmly. Size is omitted from some rows. Given values are once, few, many or a class for expanded clones.

size,J,V,D,CDR3,DNA
.,TRBJ2-3,TRBV5-1,TRBD2,CASSLALREGDTQYF,TGCGCCAGCAGCTTGGCCCTTAGGGAGGGAGATACGCAGTATTTT
.,TRBJ2-5,TRBV18,.,CASSPRFGQGETQYF,TGTGCCAGCTCACCCCGGTTTGGCCAAGGGGAGACCCAGTACTTC
many,TRBJ1-2,TRBV28,.,CASTLEPGLGGYTF,TGTGCCAGCACCCTCGAGCCGGGATTAGGTGGCTACACCTTC
few,TRBJ2-7,TRBV5-1,TRBD1,CASSSQGAYEQYF,TGCGCCAGCAGCTCACAGGGGGCCTACGAGCAGTACTTC
.,TRBJ1-6,TRBV9,.,CASSVLMSGKSNSPLHF,TGTGCCAGCAGCGTACTCATGTCTGGGAAGTCTAATTCACCCCTCCACTTT
.,TRBJ1-2,TRBV15,.,CATSRVGIGGYTF,TGTGCCACCAGCAGAGTAGGGATTGGGGGCTACACCTTC
.,TRBJ2-7,TRBV7-6,.,CASSPTGRGYEQYF,TGTGCCAGCAGCCCAACAGGCCGCGGCTACGAGCAGTACTTC
.,TRBJ1-6,TRBV9,.,CASSVEGPNSPLHF,TGTGCCAGCAGCGTAGAAGGGCCAAATTCACCCCTCCACTTT
.,TRBJ1-1,TRBV3-1/TRBV3-2,.,CASSQSDSEAFF,TGTGCCAGCAGCCAGTCTGACAGTGAAGCTTTCTTT
.,TRBJ1-1,TRBV14,.,CASSPRLMGTEAFF,TGTGCCAGCAGCCCCCGCCTAATGGGGACTGAAGCTTTCTTT
once,TRBJ2-7,TRBV30,TRBD1,CAWASNRDREWGEQYF,TGTGCCTGGGCTTCCAACCGGGACAGGGAGTGGGGCGAGCAGTACTTC
once,TRBJ2-7,TRBV11-2,.,CASSLVAGYEQYF,TGTGCCAGCAGCTTAGTGGCAGGCTACGAGCAGTACTTC
.,TRBJ2-5,TRBV2,.,CASESDSQETQYF,TGTGCCAGCGAGAGTGACAGCCAAGAGACCCAGTACTTC
.,TRBJ1-5,TRBV18,.,CASSQRTRQGNSNQPQHF,TGTGCCAGCTCCCAACGCACCCGACAAGGGAATAGCAATCAGCCCCAGCATTTT
.,TRBJ2-3,TRBV7-3,.,CASSPAGNTDTQYF,TGTGCCAGCAGCCCGGCGGGTAACACAGATACGCAGTATTTT
.,TRBJ1-3,TRBV7-2,TRBD1,CASSSLTGAGNTIYF,TGTGCCAGCAGCTCCCTGACAGGGGCCGGAAACACCATATATTTT
.,TRBJ1-4,TRBV4-2,.,CASSHSSPGAKLFF,TGTGCCAGCAGCCATTCCTCCCCAGGGGCCAAACTGTTTTTT